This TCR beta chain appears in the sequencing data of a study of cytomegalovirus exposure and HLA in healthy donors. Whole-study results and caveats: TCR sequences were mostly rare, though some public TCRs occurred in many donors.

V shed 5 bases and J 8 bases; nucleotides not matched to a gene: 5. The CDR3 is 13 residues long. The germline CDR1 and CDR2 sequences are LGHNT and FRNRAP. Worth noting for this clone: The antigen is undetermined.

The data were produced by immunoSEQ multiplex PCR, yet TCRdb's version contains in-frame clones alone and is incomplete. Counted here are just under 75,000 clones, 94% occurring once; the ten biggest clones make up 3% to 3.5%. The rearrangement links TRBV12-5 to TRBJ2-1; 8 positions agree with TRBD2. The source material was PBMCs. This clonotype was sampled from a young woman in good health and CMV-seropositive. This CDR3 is CASGQTSVHEQFF. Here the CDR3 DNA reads TGTGCTAGTGGTCAGACTAGCGTTCATGAGCAGTTCTTC.